The 2 T cell receptor beta chains listed next were all sequenced from one sample in a study of T cell repertoires in cytomegalovirus infection. Using its own MiXCR run on the reads, TCRdb lists one record per CDR3 protein. The sample has 680,000 or so distinct CDR3 sequences; under 40% are singletons. The sample consisted of PBMCs. The receptors derive from a human donor in good health (CMV status not recorded). Some clones in this sample may be carry-over from other donors' samples.

This clonotype was found many times. The J gene is TRBJ2-7, the V gene TRBV7-8; D is perhaps TRBD2 (5 bases). The CDR3 contains 12 residues. V shed 1 base and J shed 6 bases, with 7 bases lying between them. Germline V gene lookup returns CDR1 SGHVS and CDR2 FQNEAQ. CDR3 region: CASSLVRGEQYF. The CDR3, as DNA: TGTGCCAGCAGCTTAGTTCGGGGCGAGCAGTACTTC.

This clonotype was picked up many times. The chain carries TRBV24-1 and TRBJ2-5; D is unresolved. V was shortened by 4 bases and J by 5 bases, with 13 bases between the two germline ends. The CDR3 has 14 amino acids. Germline CDR1 and CDR2: KGHDR and SFDVKD. The CDR3 DNA is TGTGCCACCAGTGAACCGGACCCATGGGAGACCCAGTACTTC. Amino acid sequence: CATSEPDPWETQYF.